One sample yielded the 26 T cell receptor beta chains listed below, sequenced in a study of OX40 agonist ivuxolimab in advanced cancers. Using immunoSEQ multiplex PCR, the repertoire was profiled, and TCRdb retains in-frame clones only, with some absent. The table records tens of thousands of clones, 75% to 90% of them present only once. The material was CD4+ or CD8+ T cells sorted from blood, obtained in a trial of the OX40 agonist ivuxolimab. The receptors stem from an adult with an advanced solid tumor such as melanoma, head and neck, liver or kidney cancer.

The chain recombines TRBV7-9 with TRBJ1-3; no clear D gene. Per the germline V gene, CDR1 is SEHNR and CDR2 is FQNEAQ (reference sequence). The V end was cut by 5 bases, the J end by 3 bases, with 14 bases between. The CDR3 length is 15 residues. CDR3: CASSPRTVIGNTIYF. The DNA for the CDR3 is TGTGCCAGCAGCCCTCGGACGGTTATTGGAAACACCATATATTTT.

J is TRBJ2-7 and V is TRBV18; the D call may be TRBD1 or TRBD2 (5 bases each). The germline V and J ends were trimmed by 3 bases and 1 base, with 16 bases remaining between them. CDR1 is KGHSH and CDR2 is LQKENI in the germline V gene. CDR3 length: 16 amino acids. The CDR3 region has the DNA TGTGCCAGCTCACCCACCGGGACGGAGATTTCCTACGAGCAGTACTTC. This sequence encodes CASSPTGTEISYEQYF.

CDR3 loop: CASSPDRGGAMNTEAFF. CDR3 bases: TGTGCCAGCAGCCCGGACAGGGGTGGGGCGATGAACACTGAAGCTTTCTTT. The chain carries TRBV5-6 and TRBJ1-1; TRBD1 matches 9 bases. Germline CDR1 SGHDT, CDR2 YYEEEE. With 4 bases clipped from V and 0 bases from J, the junction kept 10 bases outside the gene matches. CDR3 length: 17 amino acids.

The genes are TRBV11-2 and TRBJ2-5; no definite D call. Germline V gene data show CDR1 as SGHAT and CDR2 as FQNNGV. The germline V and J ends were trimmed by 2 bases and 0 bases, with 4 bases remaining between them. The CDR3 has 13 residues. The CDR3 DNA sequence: TGTGCCAGCAGCTTATCCCACCAAGAGACCCAGTACTTC. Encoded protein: CASSLSHQETQYF.

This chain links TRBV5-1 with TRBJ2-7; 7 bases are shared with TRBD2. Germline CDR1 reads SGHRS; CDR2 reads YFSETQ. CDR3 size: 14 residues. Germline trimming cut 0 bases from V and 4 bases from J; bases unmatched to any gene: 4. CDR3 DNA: TGCGCCAGCAGCTTGGTTGGGGGGGTATACGAGCAGTACTTC. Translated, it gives CASSLVGGVYEQYF.

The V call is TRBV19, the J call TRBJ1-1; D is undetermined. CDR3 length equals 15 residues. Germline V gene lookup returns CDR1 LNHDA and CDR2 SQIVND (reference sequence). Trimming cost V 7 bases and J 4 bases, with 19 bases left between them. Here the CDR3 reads CASNLGPWLGTEAFF. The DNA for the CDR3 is TGTGCCAGTAATTTAGGACCTTGGTTAGGCACTGAAGCTTTCTTT. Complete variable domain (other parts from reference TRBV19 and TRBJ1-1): DGGITQSPKYLFRKEGQNVTLSCEQNLNHDAMYWYRQDPGQGLRLIYYSQIVNDFQKGDIAEGYSVSREKKESFPLTVTSAQKNPTAFYLCASNLGPWLGTEAFFGQGTRLTVV.

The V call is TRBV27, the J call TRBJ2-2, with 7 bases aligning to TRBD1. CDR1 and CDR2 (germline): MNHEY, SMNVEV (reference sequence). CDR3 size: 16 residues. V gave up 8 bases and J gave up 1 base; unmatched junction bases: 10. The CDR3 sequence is CASLLTGAVNTGELFF. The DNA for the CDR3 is TGTGCCAGCCTCCTTACAGGGGCCGTGAACACCGGGGAGCTGTTTTTT.

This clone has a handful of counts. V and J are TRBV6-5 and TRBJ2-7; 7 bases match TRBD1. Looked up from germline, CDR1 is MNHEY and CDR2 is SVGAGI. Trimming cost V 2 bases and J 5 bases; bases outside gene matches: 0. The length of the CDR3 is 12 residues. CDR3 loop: CASSYTGDEQYF. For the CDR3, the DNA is TGTGCCAGCAGTTACACAGGGGACGAGCAGTACTTC.

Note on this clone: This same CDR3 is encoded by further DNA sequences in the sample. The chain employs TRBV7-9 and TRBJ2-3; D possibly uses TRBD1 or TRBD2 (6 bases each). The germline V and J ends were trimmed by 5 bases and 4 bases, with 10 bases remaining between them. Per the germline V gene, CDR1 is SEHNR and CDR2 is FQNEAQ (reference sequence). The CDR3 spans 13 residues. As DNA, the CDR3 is TGTGCCAGCAGCCCTCGGGGGCCAGATACGCAGTATTTT. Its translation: CASSPRGPDTQYF.

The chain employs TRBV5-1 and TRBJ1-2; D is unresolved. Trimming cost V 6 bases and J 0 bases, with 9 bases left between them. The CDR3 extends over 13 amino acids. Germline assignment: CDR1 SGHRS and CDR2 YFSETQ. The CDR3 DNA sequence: TGCGCCAGCACACTTGGAGCTAACTATGGCTACACCTTC. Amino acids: CASTLGANYGYTF.

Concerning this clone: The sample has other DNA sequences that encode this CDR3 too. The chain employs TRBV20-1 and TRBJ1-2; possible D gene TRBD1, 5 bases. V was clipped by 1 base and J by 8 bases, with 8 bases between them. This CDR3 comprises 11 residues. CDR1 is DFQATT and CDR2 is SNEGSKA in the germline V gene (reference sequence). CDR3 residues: CSARAEGGYTF. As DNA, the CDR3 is TGCAGTGCTAGAGCTGAGGGGGGCTACACCTTC.

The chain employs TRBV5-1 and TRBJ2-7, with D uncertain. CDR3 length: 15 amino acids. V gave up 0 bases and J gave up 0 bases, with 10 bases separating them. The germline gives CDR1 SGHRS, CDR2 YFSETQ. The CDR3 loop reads CASSLVSSTSYEQYF. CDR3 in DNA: TGCGCCAGCAGCTTGGTAAGTTCCACCTCCTACGAGCAGTACTTC.

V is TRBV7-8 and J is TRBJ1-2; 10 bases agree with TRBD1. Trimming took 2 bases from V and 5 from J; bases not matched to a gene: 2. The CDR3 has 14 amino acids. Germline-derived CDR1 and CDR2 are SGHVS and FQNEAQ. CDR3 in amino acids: CASSLKGQGYGYTF. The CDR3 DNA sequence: TGTGCCAGCAGCTTAAAGGGACAGGGGTATGGCTACACCTTC.

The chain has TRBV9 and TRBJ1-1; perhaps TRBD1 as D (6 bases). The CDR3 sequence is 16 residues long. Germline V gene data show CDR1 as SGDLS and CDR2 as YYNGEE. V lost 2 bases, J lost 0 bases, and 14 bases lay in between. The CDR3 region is CASSVGAGRLNTEAFF. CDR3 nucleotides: TGTGCCAGCAGCGTGGGGGCGGGGAGGTTGAACACTGAAGCTTTCTTT.

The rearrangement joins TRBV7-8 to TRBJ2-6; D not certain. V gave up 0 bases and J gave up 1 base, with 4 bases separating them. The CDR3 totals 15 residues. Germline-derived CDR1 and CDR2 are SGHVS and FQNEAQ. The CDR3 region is CASSLAGSGANVLTF. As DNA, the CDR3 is TGTGCCAGCAGCTTAGCCGGGTCTGGGGCCAACGTCCTGACTTTC.

The CDR3 region has the DNA TGTGCCAGCAGTTCCCAGGGTCTTGGAGGCTACACCTTC. It is translated as CASSSQGLGGYTF. V is TRBV28 and J is TRBJ1-2; possibly TRBD1 for D (5 bases). V shed 4 bases and J shed 8 bases, with 14 bases lying between them. This CDR3 has 13 residues. Germline CDR1 MDHEN, CDR2 SYDVKM.

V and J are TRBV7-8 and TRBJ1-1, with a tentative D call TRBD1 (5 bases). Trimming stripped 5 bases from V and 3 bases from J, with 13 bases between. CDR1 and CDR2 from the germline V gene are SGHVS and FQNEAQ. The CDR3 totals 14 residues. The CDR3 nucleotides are TGTGCCAGCAGCACGAGGGGATTCCACACTGAAGCTTTCTTT. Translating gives CASSTRGFHTEAFF.

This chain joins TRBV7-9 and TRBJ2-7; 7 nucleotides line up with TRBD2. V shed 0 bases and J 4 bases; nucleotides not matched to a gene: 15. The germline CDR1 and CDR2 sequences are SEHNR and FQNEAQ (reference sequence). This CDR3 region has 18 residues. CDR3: CASSLAAASGPKRYEQYF. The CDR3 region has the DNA TGTGCCAGCAGCTTAGCGGCGGCTAGCGGCCCAAAGAGGTACGAGCAGTACTTC.

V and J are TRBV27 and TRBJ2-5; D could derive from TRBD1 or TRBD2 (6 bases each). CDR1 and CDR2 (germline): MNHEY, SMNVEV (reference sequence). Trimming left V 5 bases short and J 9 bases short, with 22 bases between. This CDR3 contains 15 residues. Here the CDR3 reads CASSPILRGAWAQYF. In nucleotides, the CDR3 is TGTGCCAGCAGTCCGATTCTGAGGGGGGCCTGGGCCCAGTACTTC.

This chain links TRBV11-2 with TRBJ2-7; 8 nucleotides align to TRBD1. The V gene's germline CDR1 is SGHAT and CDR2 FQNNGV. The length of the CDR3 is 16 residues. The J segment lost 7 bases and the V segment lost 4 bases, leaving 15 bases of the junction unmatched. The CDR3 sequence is CASSSTHGRGPGEQYF. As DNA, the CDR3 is TGTGCCAGCAGCTCTACGCACGGCAGGGGGCCGGGGGAGCAGTACTTC.

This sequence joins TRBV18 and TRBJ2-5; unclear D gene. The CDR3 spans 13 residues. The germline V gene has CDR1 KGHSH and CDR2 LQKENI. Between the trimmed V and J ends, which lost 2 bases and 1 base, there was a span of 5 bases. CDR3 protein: CASSPNGQETQYF. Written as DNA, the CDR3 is TGTGCCAGCTCACCAAACGGCCAAGAGACCCAGTACTTC.

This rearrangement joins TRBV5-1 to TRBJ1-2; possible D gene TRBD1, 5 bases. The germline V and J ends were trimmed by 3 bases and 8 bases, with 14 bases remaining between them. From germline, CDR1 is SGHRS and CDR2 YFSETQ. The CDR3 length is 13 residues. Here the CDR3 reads CASSSGTREGYTF. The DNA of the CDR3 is TGCGCCAGCAGCTCTGGGACCCGAGAAGGCTACACCTTC.

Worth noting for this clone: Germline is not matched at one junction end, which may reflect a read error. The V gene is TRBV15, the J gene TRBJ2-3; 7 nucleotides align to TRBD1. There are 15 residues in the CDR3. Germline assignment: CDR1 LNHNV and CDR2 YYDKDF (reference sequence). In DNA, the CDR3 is TGTGCCACCAGCCGAGACAGGGTGGGCACAGATACGCAGTATTTT. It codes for CATSRDRVGTDTQYF.

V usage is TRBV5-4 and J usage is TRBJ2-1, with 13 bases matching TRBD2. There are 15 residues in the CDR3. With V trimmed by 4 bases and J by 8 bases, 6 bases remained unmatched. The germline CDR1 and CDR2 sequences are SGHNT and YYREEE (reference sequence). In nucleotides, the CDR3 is TGTGCCAGCAGCCACGGGACTAGCGGGGATTATGAGCAGTTCTTC. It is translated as CASSHGTSGDYEQFF.

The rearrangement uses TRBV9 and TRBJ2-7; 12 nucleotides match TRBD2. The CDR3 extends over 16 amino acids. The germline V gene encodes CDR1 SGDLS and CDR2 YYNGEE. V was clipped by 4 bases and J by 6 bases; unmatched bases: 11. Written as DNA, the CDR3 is TGTGCCAGCAGCCCCGCAGACGGACTAGCGGGAATCGAGCAGTACTTC. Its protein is CASSPADGLAGIEQYF.

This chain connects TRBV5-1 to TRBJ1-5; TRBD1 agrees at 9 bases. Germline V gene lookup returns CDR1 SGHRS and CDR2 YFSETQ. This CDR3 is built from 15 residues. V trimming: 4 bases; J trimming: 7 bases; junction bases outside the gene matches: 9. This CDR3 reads CASSPEQGANQPQHF. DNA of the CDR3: TGCGCCAGCAGCCCAGAACAGGGGGCCAACCAGCCCCAGCATTTT.